Reported below is one T cell receptor (beta chain). The antigen is unknown. This sample is part of a study of blood T cells in healthy people across ages. This CDR3 has 12 residues. Trimming pared 6 bases from V and 7 bases from J, leaving 12 bases between. Germline-derived CDR1 and CDR2 are MNHEY and SVGEGT. Whole-study findings and limits: The study regarded diversity estimates from one million T cells as underestimates.

For the second PCR, which ran for about 7 to 11 cycles, a sample-barcoded 5' primer and a J-beta primer mix were used. Every cDNA was tagged by a template-switch adaptor with 12 random nucleotides. A minimum of 2.5 million CDR3-containing paired-end reads was obtained for each sample. TCRdb itself ran the 5' RACE reads through MiXCR, one entry per CDR3 protein. The sample yields fewer than 800,000 distinct CDR3 sequences, more than 40% seen once. The chain links TRBV6-2 or TRBV6-3 to TRBJ2-5; D gene unclear. The sequencing sample was made of blood. The source is a woman aged 55-75 years in good health. CDR3: CASRSTTGTQYF. For the CDR3, the DNA is TGTGCCAGCAGGTCCACGACGGGGACCCAGTACTTC.